The source of this T cell receptor (beta chain) is a study of shared clonotypes between healthy human individuals (dated by TCRdb to about 2020). With regard to the full study: Three men and two women, aged 18 to 49 years, made up the cohort. Leukapheresis yielded between about 0.94 and 8.9 billion PBMCs per donor. To estimate repertoire size and how much clonotype sharing occurs between individuals, the study deeply sequenced the blood TCR repertoires of about five healthy adults. To increase sequencing depth and limit assay-specific biases, different laboratories used diverse techniques to prepare libraries and sequence TCR repertoires. For each donor, three plates each were used for CD4 naive and CD4 memory, two plates were used for CD8 naive, and one plate was used for CD8 memory. General findings and caveats noted by the study authors: When a handful of donors were compared, the shared fraction of clonotypes was around 5.1% for naive CD4, 3.5% to 4% for naive CD8, more than 2% for memory CD4, and under 0.5% for memory CD8. Estimated clonotype richness was generally larger for naive than for memory subsets. Incomplete sequencing was indicated by rarefaction of sorted-subset datasets, despite the large sequencing depth. Pairwise subsampling led to the expectation that sequencing depth would affect the degree of clonotype sharing among donors. Only blood was sampled, and tissue TCR repertoires likely differ from those in blood. Compared with non-shared clonotypes, the clonotypes found in all four sorted-subset donors had higher generation probabilities. Because the study included only a small number of donors, the genetic and exposure-history diversity represented was limited.

TCR CDR3 regions were amplified from genomic DNA by multiplex PCR using the deep immunoSEQ assay. For each cell subset, the extracted genomic DNA was distributed evenly across all wells of several immunoSEQ 96-well plates, and each plate served as one replicate. For sorted subsets, approximately 190 ng genomic DNA, equal to about 30,000 T cell genomes, was loaded into each replicate PCR. Purified libraries were measured with a Qubit 3.0 fluorometer, size-checked on a Bioanalyzer 2100, and measured again with the KAPA Library Quantification kit. A separate single-read 150-cycle Illumina NextSeq 550 flow cell was used to sequence each immunoSEQ 96-well plate. The paper's data handling went like this. Because the immunoSEQ output held only junctional sequences and lacked quality scores, the filtering could not match the filtering applied to full-length reads. Sequences were annotated with PyIR, a Python wrapper for IgBLAST v1.9, using IMGT germline references to assign V/J genes and CDR3. Any read was removed if the V/J assignment was weak (E-value above 1e-6), the CDR3 was missing, or the read contained stop codons, out-of-frame junctions, or ambiguous translated residues. V3J clonotypes were defined as sequences sharing the same inferred V gene, J gene, and CDR3 amino acid sequence. To compute the percentage overlap between repertoires, the number of shared unique clonotypes was divided by the size of the smaller repertoire. Richness of each repertoire was evaluated using RTK rarefaction, the Chao1 estimator, and Recon v2.1 estimates of unobserved clonotypes. Generation probabilities were computed with OLGA for all TCRbeta clonotypes obtained by the gDNA method from four donors. The immuneACCESS repertoire file appears here via TCRdb, limited to in-frame rearrangements. These files lack a portion of the clones; in checked studies, under half of the deficit traces to unresolved V genes, and the cause of the others is not known. The D gene and trimming were derived from the DNA, and the V and J assignments and clone size from that table. In this sample the table shows roughly 1.4 million clones, 98% of which occur a single time. Roughly 0.35% of the sample lies in the top ten.

The donors were healthy, HIV-negative adults with no recently reported acute infections or vaccinations. All donors were Caucasian adults living in Nashville, Tennessee, USA. CD4+ T cells were enriched by magnetic negative selection; naive cells were then positively selected on CD45RA, and the negative fraction formed the memory subset. Blood was collected by leukapheresis, and PBMCs were isolated by Ficoll-Histopaque density gradient centrifugation and then cryopreserved in liquid nitrogen vapor phase. Analytical flow cytometry was used to check the purity and quantity of every magnetically sorted T cell population. Genomic DNA was isolated from every sorted fraction and measured by UV absorbance on a Nanodrop 2000c. This clone was observed once. The antigen it recognizes is unknown. The record has no base qualities; no much larger clone is one base away. From the cysteine up to the phenylalanine, the CDR3 has a length of 15 residues. Only CDR3 DNA remains: 45 bases, in frame from the first base. The junction carries 17 bases between V and J, which are trimmed by 7 bases and 2 bases respectively. From the germline V gene, CDR1 is LGHNT and CDR2 is FRNRAP.

In this chain, TRBV12-5 is recombined with TRBJ1-1; perhaps TRBD1 is the D gene, with 6 bases matching. Sequences were obtained from naive CD4+ T cells sorted from blood. Read against the paper, the sample's cell subset or site label means: CD45RA+ positively selected. The sequence was obtained from a man aged 25 to 40 in good health. The CDR3 protein is CASAIQQGSNTEAFF. The nucleotides read TGTGCTAGTGCCATTCAACAGGGCTCAAACACTGAAGCTTTCTTT. Where the CDR3 stops, the reference TRBV12-5 and TRBJ1-1 genes take over; the full variable domain is DARVTQTPRHKVTEMGQEVTMRCQPILGHNTVFWYRQTMMQGLELLAYFRNRAPLDDSGMPKDRFSAEMPDATLATLKIQPSEPRDSAVYFCASAIQQGSNTEAFFGQGTRLTVV.